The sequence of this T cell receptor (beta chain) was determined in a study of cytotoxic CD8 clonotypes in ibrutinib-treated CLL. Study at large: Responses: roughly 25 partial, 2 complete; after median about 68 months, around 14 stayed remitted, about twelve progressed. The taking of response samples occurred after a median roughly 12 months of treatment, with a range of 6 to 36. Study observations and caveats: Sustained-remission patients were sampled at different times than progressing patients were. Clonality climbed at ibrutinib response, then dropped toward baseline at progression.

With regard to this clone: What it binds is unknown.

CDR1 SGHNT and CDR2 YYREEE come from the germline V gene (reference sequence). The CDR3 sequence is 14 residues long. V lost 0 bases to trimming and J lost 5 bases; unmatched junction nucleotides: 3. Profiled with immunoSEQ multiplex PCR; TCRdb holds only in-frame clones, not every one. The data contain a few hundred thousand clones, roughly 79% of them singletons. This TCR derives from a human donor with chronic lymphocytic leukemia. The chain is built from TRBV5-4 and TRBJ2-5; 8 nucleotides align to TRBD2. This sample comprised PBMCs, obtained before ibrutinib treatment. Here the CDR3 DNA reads TGTGCCAGCAGCTTGGTGGCTAGCGGGGAGACCCAGTACTTC. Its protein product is CASSLVASGETQYF.